This T cell receptor (beta chain) was captured in a study of blood T cell repertoires in COVID-19. Overall study: Sites in the United States, Italy and Spain provided acute and convalescent COVID-19 samples. From T cells, B-cell-depleted T cells, or PBMCs came the material, which was cDNA or gDNA.

Per the study methods: Estimation of nucleated cell counts was performed using reference gene primer amplification. Profiled with immunoSEQ multiplex PCR; TCRdb holds only in-frame clones, not every one. V and J calls and clone size are those listed in that table; D and trimming were worked out from the DNA. The data show some 31,000 clones, 70% to 85% seen once. Germline V gene lookup returns CDR1 MNHEY and CDR2 SVGAGI. The CDR3 is 12 residues long. J lost 4 bases, V lost 6 bases, and 2 bases had no gene match. This clone occurred a few times. The chain combines TRBV6-5 with TRBJ2-5, with 7 nucleotides matching TRBD1. This TCR came from an older woman with acute or convalescent COVID-19. The sample was peripheral blood. CDR3 protein: CASRRQGETQYF. Written as DNA, the CDR3 is TGTGCCAGCAGGAGACAGGGAGAGACCCAGTACTTC.